This T cell receptor beta chain was captured in a study of blood T cell repertoires in COVID-19. Across the whole study: Whether acute or convalescent, the COVID-19 samples came from the United States, Italy and Spain.

This CDR3 has 16 residues. Germline-derived CDR1 and CDR2 are SQVTM and ANQGSEA. Germline trimming cut 7 bases from V and 2 bases from J; bases unmatched to any gene: 13. This table comes from immunoSEQ multiplex PCR, and its TCRdb copy is limited to in-frame clones, with some not included. Among 150,000 or so clones listed, 90% to 95% were seen once. The clonotype was recovered from a woman aged 45-65 years with acute or convalescent COVID-19. Specimen: peripheral blood. The chain links TRBV29-1 to TRBJ2-2, with TRBD1 matching 7 bases. The CDR3 spells CSAQGHRGSNTGELFF. CDR3 DNA sequence: TGCAGCGCCCAGGGGCACAGGGGCTCCAACACCGGGGAGCTGTTTTTT.